A single sample gave rise to the 24 T cell receptor beta chains below, sequenced in a study of PD-1 blockade in classical Hodgkin lymphoma. Assay used: immunoSEQ multiplex PCR; TCRdb lists only in-frame clones, some missing. The sample has about 75,000 clones, roughly 91% seen once. There was relapse after autologous stem cell transplantation in every patient, and there was variation in brentuximab vedotin exposure. The sample consisted of peripheral blood mononuclear cells (PBMCs), taken at baseline. These receptor sequences come from a human donor with classical Hodgkin lymphoma.

V and J are TRBV30 and TRBJ2-7, with TRBD2 as a possible D gene (7 bases). Germline V gives CDR1 GTSNPN, CDR2 SVGIG (reference sequence). Trimming took 8 bases from V and 6 from J, leaving 20 bases between them. This CDR3 is 13 amino acids long. The DNA of the CDR3 is TGTGCCCGACAACAGGGAGGGGCCCCCGAGCAGTACTTC. It yields the protein CARQQGGAPEQYF. Complete variable domain (other parts from reference TRBV30 and TRBJ2-7): SQTIHQWPATLVQPVGSPLSLECTVEGTSNPNLYWYRQAAGRGLQLLFYSVGIGQISSEVPQNLSASRPQDRQFILSSKKLLLSDSGFYLCARQQGGAPEQYFGPGTRLTVT.

The chain joins TRBV6-6 to TRBJ2-1, with D perhaps matching TRBD1 or TRBD2 (5 bases each). Trimming shortened V by 0 bases and J by 3 bases, and 12 bases separated the two germline ends. The V gene's germline CDR1 is MNHNY and CDR2 SVGAGI (reference sequence). This CDR3 is built from 16 residues. CDR3 sequence: CASSYSGTASYNEQFF. The CDR3 region has the DNA TGTGCCAGCAGTTACTCGGGGACGGCGAGCTACAATGAGCAGTTCTTC.

The gene calls are TRBV19 and TRBJ2-1; 7 nucleotides agree with TRBD2. Per the germline V gene, CDR1 is LNHDA and CDR2 is SQIVND (reference sequence). V trimming: 9 bases; J trimming: 0 bases; junction bases outside the gene matches: 8. The CDR3 spans 15 residues. In DNA, the CDR3 is TGTGCCAGCCAACCTCCTAGCGGCTCCTACAATGAGCAGTTCTTC. It encodes CASQPPSGSYNEQFF.

This clone was seen once. The V and J genes are TRBV7-2 and TRBJ1-6; D not certain. Germline CDR1 is SGHTA and CDR2 is FQGNSA. The CDR3 is made up of 17 amino acids. Trimming left V 3 bases short and J 3 bases short, with 15 bases between. The CDR3: CASSFGSMSFYNSPLHF. CDR3 DNA: TGTGCCAGCAGCTTCGGGAGTATGAGTTTCTATAATTCACCCCTCCACTTT.

The chain joins TRBV7-9 to TRBJ2-3, with D unresolved. CDR1 and CDR2 (germline): SEHNR, FQNEAQ (reference sequence). V was clipped by 3 bases and J by 8 bases, with 6 bases between them. CDR3 size: 11 residues. The CDR3 coding sequence is TGTGCCAGCAGCTTGATGGTTACGCAGTATTTT. Amino acid sequence: CASSLMVTQYF.

The V and J genes are TRBV13 and TRBJ1-2; no definite D call. Trimming took 0 bases from V and 2 from J, leaving 4 bases between them. Germline V CDR1 and CDR2: PRHDT, FYEKMQ (reference sequence). The CDR3 is 13 residues long. Here the CDR3 DNA reads TGTGCCAGCAGCTTAGGCCGCAACTATGGCTACACCTTC. Translation gives CASSLGRNYGYTF. Full variable domain (outside the CDR3, taken from reference TRBV13 and TRBJ1-2): AAGVIQSPRHLIKEKRETATLKCYPIPRHDTVYWYQQGPGQDPQFLISFYEKMQSDKGSIPDRFSAQQFSDYHSELNMSSLELGDSALYFCASSLGRNYGYTFGSGTRLTVV.

The chain uses TRBV6-5 and TRBJ2-7, with a possible D match to TRBD1 (6 bases). Per germline, CDR1 MNHEY and CDR2 SVGAGI. The CDR3 has 15 amino acids. Trimming stripped 6 bases from V and 0 bases from J, with 15 bases between. DNA for the CDR3: TGTGCCAGCAGCGAAACAGGGTCGGGCTCCTACGAGCAGTACTTC. This gives the protein CASSETGSGSYEQYF.

The chain combines TRBV7-6 with TRBJ2-1, with D possibly TRBD2 on 5 matching bases. The CDR3 sequence is 15 residues long. Germline CDR1 SGHVS, CDR2 FNYEAQ. V dropped 0 bases and J dropped 5 bases, with 11 bases sitting between them. The CDR3, as DNA: TGTGCCAGCAGCTTAGCCTTTTTCGGGAACAATGAGCAGTTCTTC. As protein: CASSLAFFGNNEQFF.

V gene TRBV5-1 combines with J gene TRBJ2-7; no definite D call. In germline, CDR1 is SGHRS, CDR2 YFSETQ. The V end lost 4 bases, the J end lost 0 bases, and 8 bases lay between the germline ends. The CDR3 consists of 13 residues. The CDR3 here is CASSPRSSYEQYF. Here the CDR3 DNA reads TGCGCCAGCAGCCCCCGGTCCTCCTACGAGCAGTACTTC. Variable domain in full (rest from reference TRBV5-1 and TRBJ2-7): KAGVTQTPRYLIKTRGQQVTLSCSPISGHRSVSWYQQTPGQGLQFLFEYFSETQRNKGNFPGRFSGRQFSNSRSEMNVSTLELGDSALYLCASSPRSSYEQYFGPGTRLTVT.

The rearrangement joins TRBV28 to TRBJ2-7, with TRBD2 matching over 10 bases. J lost 7 bases, V lost 9 bases, and 15 bases had no gene match. The CDR3 runs to 15 residues. Looked up from germline, CDR1 is MDHEN and CDR2 is SYDVKM. The CDR3: CASDKSSGRSPEQYF. The CDR3 coding sequence is TGTGCCAGTGACAAATCTAGCGGGAGATCCCCTGAGCAGTACTTC.

The table lists this clone with a few counts. The rearrangement links TRBV6-6 to TRBJ1-3; D unresolved. Germline CDR1 reads MNHNY; CDR2 reads SVGAGI (reference sequence). Trimming cost V 8 bases and J 2 bases, with 10 bases left between them. The CDR3 is made up of 13 amino acids. CDR3 bases: TGTGCCAGCGGTAGGAGAACTGGAAACACCATATATTTT. Translating it yields CASGRRTGNTIYF.

The V call is TRBV7-6, the J call TRBJ2-7; possible D gene TRBD2, 6 bases. Trimming stripped 0 bases from V and 7 bases from J, with 13 bases between. CDR3 length equals 14 residues. Per the germline V gene, CDR1 is SGHVS and CDR2 is FNYEAQ. The DNA of the CDR3 is TGTGCCAGCAGCTTAGCGGGGACTTTCGATGAGCAGTACTTC. Its protein is CASSLAGTFDEQYF. Full variable domain (missing parts from reference TRBV7-6 and TRBJ2-7): GAGVSQSPRYKVTKRGQDVALRCDPISGHVSLYWYRQALGQGPEFLTYFNYEAQQDKSGLPNDRFSAERPEGSISTLTIQRTEQRDSAMYRCASSLAGTFDEQYFGPGTRLTVT.

The chain joins TRBV5-1 to TRBJ2-5; TRBD2 matches 7 bases. The V gene end was trimmed by 3 bases and the J gene end by 2 bases; junction bases not matched to a gene: 7. Germline CDR1 reads SGHRS; CDR2 reads YFSETQ. The CDR3 extends over 15 amino acids. In nucleotides, the CDR3 is TGCGCCAGCAGCTCCAGCGGGGCGACACAAGAGACCCAGTACTTC. Protein: CASSSSGATQETQYF.

CDR3 DNA: TGTGCCAGCAGACATGCCGCGCCAGGAGATTCACCCCTCCACTTT. Translating gives CASRHAAPGDSPLHF. The genes are TRBV6-6 and TRBJ1-6; D is unclear. CDR3 length equals 15 residues. V lost 6 bases, J lost 8 bases, and 17 bases lay in between. Germline V lookup: CDR1 MNHNY, CDR2 SVGAGI (reference sequence).

This clone was picked up a small number of times. The V and J genes are TRBV27 and TRBJ2-7, with 11 bases matching TRBD2. CDR1 and CDR2 (germline): MNHEY, SMNVEV (reference sequence). The CDR3 has 14 amino acids. J gave up 4 bases and V 6 bases, and 5 bases lay outside the gene matches. This chain's CDR3 is CASRGTSGVYEQYF. The DNA of the CDR3 is TGTGCCAGCAGGGGGACTAGCGGTGTGTACGAGCAGTACTTC.

V is TRBV21-1 and J is TRBJ2-2; whether TRBD1, the table's D call, matches the DNA was not checked. TRBV21-1 represents a pseudogene. CDR3 length equals 17 residues. CDR3: CASSKASQGTFAGELFF. Here the CDR3 DNA reads TGTGCCAGCAGCAAAGCATCACAGGGGACGTTTGCCGGGGAGCTGTTTTTT.

V gene TRBV7-6 combines with J gene TRBJ2-3, with D possibly being TRBD2 (5 bases). V was cut by 5 bases and J by 6 bases, with 9 bases left in between. The V gene's germline CDR1 is SGHVS and CDR2 FNYEAQ. The length of the CDR3 is 12 residues. The CDR3 DNA follows: TGTGCCAGCAGCCTTTTAGCGGATACGCAGTATTTT. Translation: CASSLLADTQYF.

This sequence joins TRBV28 and TRBJ2-5; 11 positions agree with TRBD2. V shed 6 bases, J shed 4 bases, and the junction held 7 bases outside the gene matches. Germline V gene sequence: CDR1 MDHEN, CDR2 SYDVKM. This CDR3 spans 15 amino acids. The CDR3 DNA follows: TGTGCCAGCAGCAGTAGCGGGAGGGCATCAGAGACCCAGTACTTC. Translation gives CASSSSGRASETQYF. The complete variable domain, with remaining parts taken from reference TRBV28 and TRBJ2-5, reads DVKVTQSSRYLVKRTGEKVFLECVQDMDHENMFWYRQDPGLGLRLIYFSYDVKMKEKGDIPEGYSVSREKKERFSLILESASTNQTSMYLCASSSSGRASETQYFGPGTRLLVL.

The gene calls are TRBV27 and TRBJ1-2, with a possible D match to TRBD1 (5 bases). This CDR3 has 16 amino acids. Germline CDR1 and CDR2: MNHEY and SMNVEV (reference sequence). Trimming removed 4 bases from V and 4 bases from J, with 19 bases in between. The CDR3 is CASSYTPGPTPYGYTF. The CDR3 DNA follows: TGTGCCAGCAGTTATACGCCGGGACCGACGCCCTATGGCTACACCTTC.

This chain links TRBV27 with TRBJ2-1, with 11 bases fitting TRBD2. Unmatched junction bases numbered 3, after V lost 5 bases and J lost 3 bases. In germline, CDR1 is MNHEY, CDR2 SMNVEV (reference sequence). The CDR3 totals 15 residues. The CDR3 here is CASSPGTSGYNEQFF. In DNA form, the CDR3 reads TGTGCCAGCAGTCCAGGGACTAGCGGCTACAATGAGCAGTTCTTC.

The CDR3 DNA reads as TGTGCCTGCCATCCTCCCACCCTCTCACCCCTCCACTTT. Amino acid sequence: CACHPPTLSPLHF. The genes are TRBV30 and TRBJ1-6; D gene uncertain. The CDR3 length is 13 residues. Per germline, CDR1 GTSNPN and CDR2 SVGIG (reference sequence). Deletions cut 6 bases from V and 10 bases from J, with 16 bases between.

CDR3 nucleotide sequence: TGTGCCAGCAGCCCCCGGACAGGAGACGGCTACACCTTC. This gives the protein CASSPRTGDGYTF. This chain joins TRBV13 and TRBJ1-2; 7 bases align to TRBD1. The CDR3 has 13 amino acids. Germline trimming cut 5 bases from V and 8 bases from J; bases unmatched to any gene: 8. Per germline, CDR1 PRHDT and CDR2 FYEKMQ (reference sequence).

V and J are TRBV9 and TRBJ2-7, with D unresolved. CDR3 size: 14 residues. The germline V gene encodes CDR1 SGDLS and CDR2 YYNGEE. The V end lost 2 bases, the J end lost 0 bases, and 9 bases lay between the germline ends. CDR3 in amino acids: CASSVGGDSYEQYF. In nucleotides, the CDR3 is TGTGCCAGCAGCGTGGGCGGTGACTCCTACGAGCAGTACTTC.

The CDR3 nucleotides read TGTGCCAGCAGCAAAGGCCGGACAGGGGGTCCCAATTCACCCCTCCACTTT. Protein sequence: CASSKGRTGGPNSPLHF. The J gene is TRBJ1-6, the V gene TRBV21-1; TRBD1, the D gene given by the table, was not confirmed from the DNA. TRBV21-1 is a pseudogene. The CDR3 totals 17 residues.